This T cell receptor beta chain was recovered during a study of T cells after yellow fever vaccination. Between the trimmed V and J ends, which lost 6 bases and 3 bases, there was a span of 18 bases. CDR3 length: 15 amino acids. Looked up from germline, CDR1 is SGHTA and CDR2 is FQGNSA. Overall study results and limits: Primary-vaccination clones mostly resurfaced post-booster (about 95% CD4, approximately 87% CD8).

TCRdb passed the 5' RACE reads through MiXCR, listing each CDR3 protein once. The data show approximately 150,000 distinct CDR3 sequences, with approximately 6.2% seen just once and 2.9% held by the top ten. This clonotype was counted a few times. Its antigen is unidentified. The clonotype originates from a man aged 18 to 29 who received the YFV17D yellow fever vaccine. This sample comprised CD4+ T cells sorted from PBMCs, obtained on the day of the first yellow fever vaccination. The chain couples TRBV7-2 to TRBJ2-7, with TRBD2 as a possible D gene (5 bases). CDR3 DNA sequence: TGTGCCAGCAGGACCGACCCCGGGATGGGCTACGAGCAGTACTTC. This codes for CASRTDPGMGYEQYF.